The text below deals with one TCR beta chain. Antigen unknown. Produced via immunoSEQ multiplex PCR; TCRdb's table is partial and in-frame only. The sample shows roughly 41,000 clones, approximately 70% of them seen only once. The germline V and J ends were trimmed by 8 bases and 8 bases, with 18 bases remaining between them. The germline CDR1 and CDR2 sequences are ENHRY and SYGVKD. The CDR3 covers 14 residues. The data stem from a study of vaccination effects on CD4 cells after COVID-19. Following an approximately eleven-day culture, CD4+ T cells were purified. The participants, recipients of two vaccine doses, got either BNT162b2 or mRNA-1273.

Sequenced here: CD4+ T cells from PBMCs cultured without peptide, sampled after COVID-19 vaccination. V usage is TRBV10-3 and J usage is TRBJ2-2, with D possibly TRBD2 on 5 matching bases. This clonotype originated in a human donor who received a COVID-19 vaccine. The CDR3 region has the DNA TGTGCCATCGCAAGAGCGGACGATAGAGGGGAGCTGTTTTTT. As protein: CAIARADDRGELFF.